These 25 T cell receptor beta chains were all obtained from the same sample, sequenced in a study of T-cell memory formation after mild COVID-19. TCRdb used MiXCR to reprocess the 5' RACE reads, holding one entry per CDR3 protein. This sample carries 250,000 to 300,000 distinct CDR3 sequences, about 16% of them seen once, and the ten largest clones take about a fifth. Source material: PBMCs or a T cell subset sorted from them (not recorded which). The origin of the receptors is a man aged 18 to 35 who had mild COVID-19 (a few samples of this study predate the infection). Cell type and time point are not known.

The chain links TRBV6-5 to TRBJ1-3; D may be TRBD1 (5 bases). Trimming left V 2 bases short and J 0 bases short, with 5 bases between. The germline CDR1 and CDR2 sequences are MNHEY and SVGAGI. This CDR3 contains 14 residues. CDR3: CASSYGHSGNTIYF. The CDR3, as DNA: TGTGCCAGCAGTTACGGACACTCTGGAAACACCATATATTTT.

In this sample, this clonotype turned up a few times. This CDR3 reads CSAISHGGFGEQYF. The DNA of the CDR3 is TGCAGTGCGATATCACATGGAGGGTTCGGCGAGCAGTACTTC. The chain has TRBV20-1 and TRBJ2-7; possible D gene TRBD2, 6 bases. Trimming pared 6 bases from V and 6 bases from J, leaving 21 bases between. There are 14 residues in the CDR3. Per the germline V gene, CDR1 is DFQATT and CDR2 is SNEGSKA (reference sequence).

This sequence joins TRBV9 and TRBJ2-5; D possibly uses TRBD1 or TRBD2 (5 bases each). Germline assignment: CDR1 SGDLS and CDR2 YYNGEE. This CDR3 comprises 15 residues. V was trimmed by 0 bases and J by 3 bases, leaving 12 bases between them. The chain's CDR3 is CASSVDGRGEETQYF. For the CDR3, the DNA is TGTGCCAGCAGCGTAGACGGGCGAGGGGAAGAGACCCAGTACTTC.

This clonotype was found a few times. The V call is TRBV6-5, the J call TRBJ2-3; TRBD1 might be the D (7 bases). This CDR3 comprises 14 residues. The germline gives CDR1 MNHEY, CDR2 SVGAGI. V lost 4 bases to trimming and J lost 6 bases, with 14 bases between them. CDR3 protein: CASSSSGGKDTQYF. The CDR3 bases are TGTGCCAGCAGTTCATCAGGGGGGAAGGATACGCAGTATTTT.

This clonotype turned up a few times. The chain employs TRBV5-1 and TRBJ2-3, with TRBD1 matching 7 bases. Germline V lookup: CDR1 SGHRS, CDR2 YFSETQ. Trimming removed 1 base from V and 5 bases from J; junction bases left unmatched: 10. The CDR3 length is 16 residues. CDR3 amino acids: CASSLMTGSKGDTQYF. DNA for the CDR3: TGCGCCAGCAGCTTGATGACAGGGTCAAAGGGAGATACGCAGTATTTT. The whole variable domain, filled in from reference TRBV5-1 and TRBJ2-3, reads KAGVTQTPRYLIKTRGQQVTLSCSPISGHRSVSWYQQTPGQGLQFLFEYFSETQRNKGNFPGRFSGRQFSNSRSEMNVSTLELGDSALYLCASSLMTGSKGDTQYFGPGTRLTVL.

The chain is built from TRBV18 and TRBJ2-6; D ambiguous. This CDR3 is built from 13 residues. Per germline, CDR1 KGHSH and CDR2 LQKENI. The V gene lost 5 bases and the J gene lost 3 bases, with 5 bases spanning the gap. CDR3 nucleotides: TGTGCCAGCTCAGGGAATGGGGCCAACGTCCTGACTTTC. Amino acid sequence: CASSGNGANVLTF.

This clonotype came up many times. V usage is TRBV12-3 or TRBV12-4 and J usage is TRBJ2-2, with a tentative D call TRBD1 (6 bases). The CDR3 extends over 13 amino acids. V was shortened by 4 bases and J by 7 bases, with 10 bases between the two germline ends. CDR3 residues: CASSSQGIGELFF. The CDR3 DNA reads as TGTGCCAGCAGTTCTCAGGGGATCGGGGAGCTGTTTTTT.

This clonotype showed up just a few times. The V call is TRBV12-3 or TRBV12-4, the J call TRBJ2-5; 9 positions match TRBD1. This CDR3 has 16 residues. After removal of 3 bases from V and 6 bases from J, the junction contained 11 bases not matched to a gene. CDR3 loop: CASSLAGTGSLKTQYF. In nucleotides, the CDR3 is TGTGCCAGCAGTTTGGCCGGGACAGGGTCTTTAAAGACCCAGTACTTC.

The CDR3 coding sequence is TGTGCCAGCAGCATCGGGACAGGGCTGATGTCCGGGGAGCTGTTTTTT. Translation: CASSIGTGLMSGELFF. The chain carries TRBV9 and TRBJ2-2; 9 bases map to TRBD1. Germline CDR1 reads SGDLS; CDR2 reads YYNGEE. The CDR3 length is 16 residues. Trimming at V came to 4 bases and at J to 6 bases, leaving 10 bases not matched to a gene. The full variable domain, with the rest looked up from reference TRBV9 and TRBJ2-2, is DSGVTQTPKHLITATGQRVTLRCSPRSGDLSVYWYQQSLDQGLQFLIQYYNGEERAKGNILERFSAQQFPDLHSELNLSSLELGDSALYFCASSIGTGLMSGELFFGEGSRLTVL.

Ten or more counts support this clonotype. The J gene is TRBJ2-5, the V gene TRBV20-1; D perhaps matches TRBD1 (6 bases). This CDR3 region has 14 residues. Germline values: CDR1 DFQATT, CDR2 SNEGSKA (reference sequence). Trimming stripped 2 bases from V and 1 base from J, with 11 bases between. The CDR3 sequence: CSARSGAPQETQYF. In DNA form, the CDR3 reads TGCAGTGCTAGATCAGGGGCCCCCCAAGAGACCCAGTACTTC.

CDR3 nucleotide sequence: TGTGCCAGCAGTCAAACGGTGAATGAAAAACTGTTTTTT. Translated, it gives CASSQTVNEKLFF. The chain recombines TRBV6-6 with TRBJ1-4; D unresolved. With 5 bases removed from V and 5 bases from J, the gap between germline ends came to 9 bases. This CDR3 region has 13 residues. CDR1 is MNHNY and CDR2 is SVGAGI in the germline V gene (reference sequence).

The chain joins TRBV20-1 to TRBJ2-4, with 11 bases matching TRBD1. Germline-derived CDR1 and CDR2 are DFQATT and SNEGSKA (reference sequence). V was clipped by 0 bases and J by 9 bases; unmatched bases: 4. The CDR3 runs to 14 residues. The CDR3 protein is CSAREDRGQTIQYF. In DNA, the CDR3 is TGCAGTGCTAGAGAGGACAGGGGGCAGACCATTCAGTACTTC.

The chain employs TRBV12-3 or TRBV12-4 and TRBJ2-7, with 9 positions matching TRBD1. The CDR3 runs 12 residues. The junction had 2 bases not matched to a gene; V was cut back by 6 bases and J by 5 bases. CDR3 in amino acids: CASRDRGHEQYV. The CDR3 bases are TGTGCCAGCAGGGACAGGGGCCACGAGCAGTACGTC.

The sample holds one count of this clonotype. The J gene is TRBJ2-3, the V gene TRBV2; TRBD2 matches 8 bases. Germline CDR1 reads SNHLY; CDR2 reads FYNNEI. After removal of 6 bases from V and 10 bases from J, the junction contained 6 bases not matched to a gene. The CDR3 is made up of 12 amino acids. The CDR3: CASSRSGEAQYF. In DNA form, the CDR3 reads TGTGCCAGCAGCCGTAGCGGGGAGGCGCAGTATTTT.

This clonotype was counted a few times. V is TRBV6-6 and J is TRBJ2-5; D could derive from TRBD1 or TRBD2 (6 bases each). V dropped 7 bases and J dropped 4 bases, with 16 bases sitting between them. The CDR3 is 14 residues long. Germline lookup yields CDR1 MNHNY and CDR2 SVGAGI (reference sequence). CDR3: CASTGTEGVETQYF. The CDR3 DNA follows: TGTGCCAGCACCGGGACGGAGGGGGTAGAGACCCAGTACTTC.

In this sample, this clonotype turned up many times. The chain has TRBV12-3 or TRBV12-4 and TRBJ1-1; 9 bases are shared with TRBD1. The CDR3 runs to 14 residues. The ends lost 5 bases at V and 5 bases at J; junction bases unmatched: 6. The CDR3 DNA sequence: TGTGCCAGCAGTCCCGGGACAGGGAAGACTGAAGCTTTCTTT. Translated, it gives CASSPGTGKTEAFF.

This clonotype was detected only a few times. V gene TRBV7-8 combines with J gene TRBJ1-2, with unresolved D. CDR1 and CDR2 from the germline V gene are SGHVS and FQNEAQ. The ends were cut back, 0 bases at V and 4 bases at J, with 12 bases in the middle. This CDR3 is built from 15 residues. The CDR3 region is CASSLARVASYGYTF. The CDR3 DNA sequence: TGTGCCAGCAGCTTAGCTCGGGTGGCATCCTATGGCTACACCTTC.

For this clonotype: Its ends do not fully match the called genes, so a read error is possible. The chain has TRBV2 and TRBJ2-5; D might be TRBD1 (5 bases). Per the germline V gene, CDR1 is SNHLY and CDR2 is FYNNEI. The CDR3 is made up of 12 amino acids. CDR3 loop: CANSAGSETQYF. The CDR3 DNA reads TGTGCCAACAGTGCAGGGTCCGAGACCCAGTACTTC. The full variable domain, its missing parts supplied by reference TRBV2 and TRBJ2-5, is EPEVTQTPSHQVTQMGQEVILRCVPISNHLYFYWYRQILGQKVEFLVSFYNNEISEKSEIFDDQFSVERPDGSNFTLKIRSTKLEDSAMYFCANSAGSETQYFGPGTRLLVL.

V is TRBV6-5 and J is TRBJ1-6; D perhaps matches TRBD1 (5 bases). Germline V lookup: CDR1 MNHEY, CDR2 SVGAGI. This CDR3 comprises 13 residues. Trimming removed 5 bases from V and 7 bases from J, with 9 bases in between. The CDR3 reads CASSRDPNSPLHF. CDR3 DNA sequence: TGTGCCAGCAGTCGGGACCCGAATTCACCCCTCCACTTT.

This clonotype was observed at least ten times. The chain is built from TRBV13 and TRBJ2-5, with unresolved D. The CDR3 runs to 11 residues. V dropped 5 bases and J dropped 5 bases, with 6 bases sitting between them. Germline CDR1 and CDR2: PRHDT and FYEKMQ (reference sequence). The CDR3 DNA is TGTGCCAGCAGCGTCGAGGAGACCCAGTACTTC. Its translation: CASSVEETQYF.

The chain recombines TRBV4-3 with TRBJ2-1; 7 bases fit TRBD2. V lost 1 base, J lost 5 bases, and 5 bases stayed unmatched. CDR1 LGHNA and CDR2 YSLEER come from the germline V gene. This CDR3 spans 15 amino acids. The CDR3 DNA follows: TGCGCCAGCAGCCAAGTCGGGGGGTCGAACAATGAGCAGTTCTTC. Protein product: CASSQVGGSNNEQFF.

There are a few counts of this clonotype. The chain links TRBV12-3 or TRBV12-4 to TRBJ1-1; no definite D call. The CDR3 totals 13 residues. The V end was cut by 1 base, the J end by 4 bases, with 7 bases between. DNA of the CDR3: TGTGCCAGCAGTTTAGGGGTAACCACTGAAGCTTTCTTT. Protein product: CASSLGVTTEAFF.

This clonotype showed up many times. The V call is TRBV20-1, the J call TRBJ2-7; unclear D gene. Trimming shortened V by 2 bases and J by 2 bases, and 13 bases separated the two germline ends. The length of the CDR3 is 14 residues. Germline values: CDR1 DFQATT, CDR2 SNEGSKA (reference sequence). This CDR3 reads CSARLAEQTYEQYF. As DNA, the CDR3 is TGCAGTGCTAGACTCGCGGAACAGACCTACGAGCAGTACTTC.

This clonotype was counted only a few times. The chain's CDR3 is CSVPSWLGGNNEQFF. Written as DNA, the CDR3 is TGCAGCGTTCCAAGCTGGCTAGGAGGCAACAATGAGCAGTTCTTC. The chain carries TRBV29-1 and TRBJ2-1; maybe TRBD2 (5 bases). Germline V gives CDR1 SQVTM, CDR2 ANQGSEA. V was pared by 5 bases and J by 5 bases, with 19 bases between. The CDR3 extends over 15 amino acids.

On this clonotype itself: One end of the junction fails to match germline, which may point to a read error. The chain has TRBV7-2 and TRBJ1-5; tentative D call: TRBD1 (6 bases). This CDR3 is built from 13 residues. The V gene's germline CDR1 is SGHTA and CDR2 FQGNSA. The CDR3 DNA sequence: TGTGCCAGCAGCACGGGGGGGCATCAGCACCAGCATTTT. Amino acid sequence: CASSTGGHQHQHF.